This T cell receptor (beta chain) originates from a study of cytomegalovirus exposure and HLA in healthy donors. CDR1 and CDR2 (germline): SGDLS, YYNGEE. J lost 4 bases, V lost 2 bases, and 3 bases had no gene match. The CDR3 is made up of 14 amino acids. On this clone: The sample holds other DNA sequences that translate to the same CDR3.

Vbeta (60) and Jbeta (13) primers were used in the PCR. Produced via immunoSEQ multiplex PCR; TCRdb's table is partial and in-frame only. The top ten clones hold about 0.63% of a sample with about 190,000 clones, 75% to 85% of them seen once. The specimen was PBMCs. The receptor comes from a boy between 10 and 17 years old in good health and CMV-seronegative. This chain links TRBV9 with TRBJ2-7; TRBD1 aligns across 10 bases. The CDR3 region is CASSVGDRGYEQYF. In DNA form, the CDR3 reads TGTGCCAGCAGCGTGGGGGACAGGGGTTACGAGCAGTACTTC.